Below, one T cell receptor beta chain is given with its context. As handled by the study authors: Amplification from reference gene primers served as the basis for estimated nucleated cell counts. Generated by immunoSEQ multiplex PCR, the TCRdb table keeps only in-frame clones and is missing some. That table furnishes V, J and clone size, whereas the DNA furnished D and trimming. The sample carries 70,000 to 85,000 clones, about 82% recorded once. These data belong to a study of blood T cell repertoires in COVID-19. The wider study: The study drew acute and convalescent COVID-19 samples from the United States, Italy and Spain. T cells, B-cell-depleted T cells, or PBMCs provided the cDNA or gDNA that served as material.

This TCR was sampled from a woman of 80 years or more with acute or convalescent COVID-19. Sequencing used peripheral blood.

The CDR3 DNA follows: TGTGCCAGCAGCTTGTTCGCCGAGAGCTACGAGCAGTACTTC. Its protein is CASSLFAESYEQYF. The chain combines TRBV5-5 with TRBJ2-7; no definite D call. Germline V gives CDR1 SGHKS, CDR2 YYEKEE (reference sequence). The CDR3 has 14 amino acids. Trimming stripped 1 base from V and 3 bases from J, with 11 bases between.